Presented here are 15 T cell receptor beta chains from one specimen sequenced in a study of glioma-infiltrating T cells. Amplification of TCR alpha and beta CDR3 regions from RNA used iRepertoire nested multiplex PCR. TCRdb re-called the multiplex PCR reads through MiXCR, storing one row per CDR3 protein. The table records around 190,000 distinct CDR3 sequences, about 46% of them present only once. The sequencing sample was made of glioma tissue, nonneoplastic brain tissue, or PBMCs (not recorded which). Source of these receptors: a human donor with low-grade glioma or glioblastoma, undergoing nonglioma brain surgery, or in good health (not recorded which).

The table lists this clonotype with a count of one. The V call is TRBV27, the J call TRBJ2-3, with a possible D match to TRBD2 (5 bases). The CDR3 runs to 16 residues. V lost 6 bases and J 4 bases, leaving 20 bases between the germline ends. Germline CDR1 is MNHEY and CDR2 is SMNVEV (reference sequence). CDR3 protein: CASSSDRWRSPDTQYF. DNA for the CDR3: TGTGCCAGCAGCTCGGACCGTTGGAGGAGCCCAGATACGCAGTATTTT.

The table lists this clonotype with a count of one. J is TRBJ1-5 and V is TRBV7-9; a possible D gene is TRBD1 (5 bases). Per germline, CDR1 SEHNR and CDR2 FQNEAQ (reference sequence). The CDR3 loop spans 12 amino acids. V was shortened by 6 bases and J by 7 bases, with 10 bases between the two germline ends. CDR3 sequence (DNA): TGTGCCAGCAGTATCCGGGACCAGCCCCAGCATTTT. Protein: CASSIRDQPQHF.

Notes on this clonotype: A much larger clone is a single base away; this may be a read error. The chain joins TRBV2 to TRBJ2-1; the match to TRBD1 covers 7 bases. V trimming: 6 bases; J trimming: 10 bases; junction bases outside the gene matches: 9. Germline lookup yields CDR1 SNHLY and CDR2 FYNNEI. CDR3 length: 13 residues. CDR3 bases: TGTGCCAGCAGCTCCACAGGGGCAAGCGAGCAGTTCTTC. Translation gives CASSSTGASEQFF.

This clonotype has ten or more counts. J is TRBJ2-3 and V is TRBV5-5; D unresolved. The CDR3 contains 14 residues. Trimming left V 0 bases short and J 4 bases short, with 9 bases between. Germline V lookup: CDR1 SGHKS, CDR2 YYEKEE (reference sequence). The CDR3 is CASSLGYSADTQYF. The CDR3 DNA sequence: TGTGCCAGCAGCTTGGGGTATTCCGCAGATACGCAGTATTTT.

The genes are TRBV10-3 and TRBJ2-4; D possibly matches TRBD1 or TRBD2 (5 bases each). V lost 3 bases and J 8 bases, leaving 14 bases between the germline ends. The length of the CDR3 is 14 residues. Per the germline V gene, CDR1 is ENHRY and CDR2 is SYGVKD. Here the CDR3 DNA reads TGTGCCATCAGTGATCCGGCCGGGGACCACATTCAGTACTTC. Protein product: CAISDPAGDHIQYF.

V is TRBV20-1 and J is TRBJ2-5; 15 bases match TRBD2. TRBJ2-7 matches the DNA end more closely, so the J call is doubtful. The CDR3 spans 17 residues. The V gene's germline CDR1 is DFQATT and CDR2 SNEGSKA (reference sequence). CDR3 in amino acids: CSARDIGTSGRYYEQYF. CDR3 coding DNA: TGCAGTGCTAGAGATATTGGGACTAGCGGGAGGTACTACGAGCAGTACTTC.

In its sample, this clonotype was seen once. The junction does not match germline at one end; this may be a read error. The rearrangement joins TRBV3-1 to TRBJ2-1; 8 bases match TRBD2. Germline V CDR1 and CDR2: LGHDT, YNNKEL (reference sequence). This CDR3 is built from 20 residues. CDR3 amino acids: CASSQPRLAPNSLSCNEQFF. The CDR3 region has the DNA TGTGCCAGCAGCCAGCCCAGACTAGCGCCCAACAGTCTCTCCTGCAATGAGCAGTTCTTC.

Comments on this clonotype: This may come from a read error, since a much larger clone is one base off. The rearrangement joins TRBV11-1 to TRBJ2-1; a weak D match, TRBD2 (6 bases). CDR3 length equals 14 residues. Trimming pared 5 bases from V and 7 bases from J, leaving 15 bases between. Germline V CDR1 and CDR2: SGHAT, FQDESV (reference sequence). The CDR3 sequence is CASSASVRKNEQFF. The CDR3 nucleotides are TGTGCCAGCAGCGCTAGCGTGAGGAAAAATGAGCAGTTCTTC.

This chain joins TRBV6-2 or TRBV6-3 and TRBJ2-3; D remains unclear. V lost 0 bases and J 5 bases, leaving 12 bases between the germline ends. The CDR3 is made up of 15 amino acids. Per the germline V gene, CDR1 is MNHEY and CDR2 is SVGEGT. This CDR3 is CASSYSPISRDTQYF. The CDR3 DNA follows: TGTGCCAGCAGTTACTCACCGATCTCCAGAGATACGCAGTATTTT.

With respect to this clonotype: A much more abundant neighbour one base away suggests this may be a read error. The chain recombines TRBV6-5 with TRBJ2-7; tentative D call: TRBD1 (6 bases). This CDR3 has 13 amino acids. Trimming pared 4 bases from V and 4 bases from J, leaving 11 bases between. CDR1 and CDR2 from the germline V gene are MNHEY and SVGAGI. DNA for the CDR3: TGTGCCAGCAGTTCCAAGGACAGTTACGAGCAGTACTTC. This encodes CASSSKDSYEQYF.

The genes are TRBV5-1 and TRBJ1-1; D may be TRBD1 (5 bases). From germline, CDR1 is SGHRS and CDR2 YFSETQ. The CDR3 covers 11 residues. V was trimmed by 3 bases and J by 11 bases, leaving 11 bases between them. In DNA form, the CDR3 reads TGCGCCAGCAGCTGGCAGGGCCTGGCTTTCTTT. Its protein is CASSWQGLAFF.

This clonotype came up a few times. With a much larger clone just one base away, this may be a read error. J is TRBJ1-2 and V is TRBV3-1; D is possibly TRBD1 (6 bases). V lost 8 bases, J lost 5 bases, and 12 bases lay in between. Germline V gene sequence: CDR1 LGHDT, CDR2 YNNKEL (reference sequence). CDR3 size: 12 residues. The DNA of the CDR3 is TGTGCCAGCCGTCTCGGACAGTATGGCTACACCTTC. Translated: CASRLGQYGYTF.

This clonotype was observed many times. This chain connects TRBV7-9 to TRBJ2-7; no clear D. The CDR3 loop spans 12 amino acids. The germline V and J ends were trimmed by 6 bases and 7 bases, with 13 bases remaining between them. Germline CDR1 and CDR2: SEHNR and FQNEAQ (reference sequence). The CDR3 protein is CASSVNKQEQYF. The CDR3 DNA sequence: TGTGCCAGCAGTGTCAACAAGCAGGAGCAGTACTTC.

The CDR3 region has the DNA TGCAGCCTTGTCTCTTGTTGGTGGGGCACCGGGGAGCTGTTTTTT. Translated: CSLVSCWWGTGELFF. The chain employs TRBV29-1 and TRBJ2-2; D is uncertain. The CDR3 is 15 amino acids. Germline CDR1 is SQVTM and CDR2 is ANQGSEA. V was clipped by 8 bases and J by 4 bases, with 20 bases between them.

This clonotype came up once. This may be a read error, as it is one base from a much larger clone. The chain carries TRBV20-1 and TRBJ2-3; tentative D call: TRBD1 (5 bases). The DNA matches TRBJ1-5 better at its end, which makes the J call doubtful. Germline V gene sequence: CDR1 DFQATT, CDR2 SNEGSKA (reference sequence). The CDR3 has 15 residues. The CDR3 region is CSAPWGDASTDTQHF. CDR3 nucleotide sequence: TGCAGTGCCCCCTGGGGGGACGCTAGCACAGATACGCAGCATTTT.